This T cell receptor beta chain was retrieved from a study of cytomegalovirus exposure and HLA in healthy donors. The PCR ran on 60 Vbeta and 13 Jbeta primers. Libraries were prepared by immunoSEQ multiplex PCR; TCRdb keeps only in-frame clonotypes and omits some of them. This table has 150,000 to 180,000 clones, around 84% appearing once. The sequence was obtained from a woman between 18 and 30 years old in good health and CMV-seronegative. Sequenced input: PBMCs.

The CDR3 reads CASSHGTSGGAGYEQYF. CDR3 sequence (DNA): TGTGCCAGCAGCCACGGGACTAGCGGGGGGGCTGGGTACGAGCAGTACTTC. This sequence joins TRBV7-2 and TRBJ2-7, with 16 nucleotides matching TRBD2. Germline CDR1 SGHTA, CDR2 FQGNSA. J gave up 4 bases and V 5 bases, and 8 bases lay outside the gene matches. The CDR3 runs 17 residues. Drawing the rest from reference TRBV7-2 and TRBJ2-7, the complete variable domain is GAGVSQSPSNKVTEKGKDVELRCDPISGHTALYWYRQSLGQGLEFLIYFQGNSAPDKSGLPSDRFSAERTGGSVSTLTIQRTQQEDSAVYLCASSHGTSGGAGYEQYFGPGTRLTVT.